Here is one TCR beta chain with its context. The antigen remains unidentified. The germline V gene encodes CDR1 SNHLY and CDR2 FYNNEI. V was shortened by 7 bases and J by 4 bases, with 19 bases between the two germline ends. This CDR3 comprises 15 residues. With 60 Vbeta and 13 Jbeta primers, the PCR was carried out. Profiled with immunoSEQ multiplex PCR; TCRdb holds only in-frame clones, not every one. Of about 110,000 clones listed, less than 85% are singletons. The sample comes from a study of cytomegalovirus exposure and HLA in healthy donors. Overall study context: Unique TCR beta sequences numbering some 120 million came from around 180 million T cells in an earlier analysis.

Study conclusions and caveats: Cytomegalovirus-associated TCR beta chains were listed, numbering 150 to 200.

Sequenced sample: PBMCs. The sequence came from a middle-aged woman in good health and CMV-seropositive. The chain carries TRBV2 and TRBJ1-2; tentatively, D is TRBD1 (5 bases). The CDR3 protein is CASTGFQTGVYGYTF. The CDR3 nucleotides read TGTGCCAGCACCGGGTTTCAGACGGGGGTCTATGGCTACACCTTC. The full variable domain, completed using reference TRBV2 and TRBJ1-2, is EPEVTQTPSHQVTQMGQEVILRCVPISNHLYFYWYRQILGQKVEFLVSFYNNEISEKSEIFDDQFSVERPDGSNFTLKIRSTKLEDSAMYFCASTGFQTGVYGYTFGSGTRLTVV.